At least ten counts were recorded for the clone carrying this T cell receptor (beta chain). Its antigen is unidentified. This CDR3 has 15 amino acids. V dropped 2 bases and J dropped 7; count of bases not matched to a gene: 7. Germline lookup yields CDR1 MNHEY and CDR2 SVGAGI. cDNA carried unique molecular identifiers, and a universal primer site was added by template switching. In TCRdb, the 5' RACE reads were re-called with MiXCR into one record per CDR3 protein. Among nearly 250,000 distinct CDR3 sequences listed, approximately 7% were seen once. This sample stems from a study of identical twins. Findings and limits, study-wide: An excess of low generation probability was shown by twin-shared out-of-frame alpha sequences. Twins showed weaker excess sharing in their beta out-of-frame sequences.

The sample was also linked to a second study, of yellow fever vaccine responses in identical twins. Turning to that study: Vaccine-induced T cell responses in twins were reportedly observed to appear partly convergent, partly personalized.

Sequences were obtained from memory (CD45RO+) T cells sorted from blood. This receptor was obtained from a woman aged 18-29 years in good health. The genes are TRBV6-5 and TRBJ1-2; 10 nucleotides agree with TRBD1. The CDR3 is CASSYGGTGAGGYTF. The CDR3 nucleotides are TGTGCCAGCAGTTACGGGGGGACAGGGGCGGGTGGCTACACCTTC.